Listed here are 22 T cell receptor beta chains from one sample, sequenced in a study of T cells in Graves' hyperthyroidism and ophthalmopathy. Authors of the study amplified TCR beta CDR3 regions from RNA transcripts. The study used the HTBI primer set for a first-round RT-PCR of the TCR CDR3. TCRdb recomputed calls from the multiplex PCR reads with MiXCR, one row per CDR3 protein. The repertoire holds around 480,000 distinct CDR3 sequences, 13% to 15% seen once, with around a sixth in the top ten. The sample consisted of blood. The receptors shown here come from a young woman with Graves' hyperthyroidism.

This clonotype showed up many times. The chain couples TRBV18 to TRBJ2-7; D gene unclear. Trimming cost V 3 bases and J 4 bases, with 10 bases left between them. Germline CDR1 is KGHSH and CDR2 is LQKENI. The CDR3 runs 13 residues. The CDR3 here is CASSPSGQYEQYV. The CDR3 region has the DNA TGTGCCAGCTCACCCTCTGGGCAATACGAGCAGTACGTC.

This clonotype was counted a few times. The chain has TRBV2 and TRBJ2-4; perhaps TRBD2 as D (6 bases). CDR1 and CDR2 from the germline V gene are SNHLY and FYNNEI. The V and J ends lost 5 bases and 9 bases respectively, with 11 bases between them. The CDR3 runs to 12 residues. The CDR3 loop reads CASSTGLRIQYF. The CDR3, as DNA: TGTGCCAGCAGTACGGGACTCCGCATTCAGTACTTC.

The rearrangement uses TRBV9 and TRBJ2-1; D is uncertain. From germline, CDR1 is SGDLS and CDR2 YYNGEE. V was pared by 0 bases and J by 0 bases, with 10 bases between. The CDR3 sequence is 16 residues long. As DNA, the CDR3 is TGTGCCAGCAGCGTAGGAGCCATAAGCTCCTACAATGAGCAGTTCTTC. Translating it yields CASSVGAISSYNEQFF.

In regard to this clonotype: A much larger clone differs from this one at a single base, so this may be a read error. The chain joins TRBV15 to TRBJ1-1; D is unclear. The V gene lost 4 bases and the J gene lost 3 bases, with 12 bases spanning the gap. CDR1 LNHNV and CDR2 YYDKDF come from the germline V gene (reference sequence). The CDR3 runs to 14 residues. Here the CDR3 reads CATSKYLWDTEAFF. As DNA, the CDR3 is TGTGCCACCAGCAAGTACCTTTGGGACACTGAAGCTTTCTTT.

This clonotype was observed many times. This rearrangement joins TRBV5-8 to TRBJ2-3; TRBD1 aligns across 7 bases. The CDR3 spans 14 residues. Looked up from germline, CDR1 is SGHTS and CDR2 is YDEGEE. The J segment lost 3 bases and the V segment lost 4 bases, leaving 5 bases of the junction unmatched. CDR3 in amino acids: CASSRTGVTDTQYF. In DNA, the CDR3 is TGTGCCAGCAGCCGAACAGGGGTGACAGATACGCAGTATTTT.

This clonotype was observed at least ten times. This chain uses TRBV12-3 or TRBV12-4 with TRBJ1-1; unclear D gene. The V end lost 4 bases, the J end lost 3 bases, and 9 bases lay between the germline ends. CDR3 length equals 13 residues. CDR3 DNA: TGTGCCAGCAGTTCGGAGGTGGACACTGAAGCTTTCTTT. As protein: CASSSEVDTEAFF.

This clonotype was observed at least ten times. The V gene is TRBV27, the J gene TRBJ1-4; no firm D call. The CDR3 runs 14 residues. Between the trimmed V and J ends, which lost 2 bases and 4 bases, there was a span of 8 bases. Germline lookup yields CDR1 MNHEY and CDR2 SMNVEV (reference sequence). This CDR3 is CASSLDYYNEKLFF. The DNA of the CDR3 is TGTGCCAGCAGTTTAGACTACTATAATGAAAAACTGTTTTTT.

At least ten counts were recorded for this clonotype. The V and J genes are TRBV2 and TRBJ1-1; D gene unclear. The germline V gene encodes CDR1 SNHLY and CDR2 FYNNEI. The ends were cut back, 0 bases at V and 4 bases at J, with 6 bases in the middle. The CDR3 loop spans 13 amino acids. Here the CDR3 DNA reads TGTGCCAGCAGTGAAGCAGGTGGCACTGAAGCTTTCTTT. Amino acid sequence: CASSEAGGTEAFF.

This clonotype appeared a few times. V is TRBV7-3 and J is TRBJ1-1; possible D gene TRBD1, 6 bases. CDR3 size: 13 residues. CDR1 SGHTA and CDR2 FQGTGA come from the germline V gene. The V end was cut by 4 bases, the J end by 11 bases, with 17 bases between. CDR3 DNA sequence: TGTGCCAGCAGCTCCTCGGGACAAGATGCGGCTTTCTTT. Its translation is CASSSSGQDAAFF.

There are many counts of this clonotype. The chain couples TRBV3-1 to TRBJ2-7, with TRBD2 as a possible D gene (5 bases). Trimming removed 1 base from V and 0 bases from J, with 10 bases in between. Germline values: CDR1 LGHDT, CDR2 YNNKEL (reference sequence). The length of the CDR3 is 15 residues. CDR3 protein: CASSQGVGSSYEQYF. DNA for the CDR3: TGTGCCAGCAGCCAAGGGGTAGGGAGCTCCTACGAGCAGTACTTC.

This clonotype appeared many times. The chain is built from TRBV28 and TRBJ2-7; D unclear. V shed 3 bases and J shed 2 bases, with 8 bases lying between them. Germline V CDR1 and CDR2: MDHEN, SYDVKM. The CDR3 consists of 13 residues. CDR3 sequence: CASSFPETYEQYF. The CDR3 nucleotides are TGTGCCAGCAGTTTCCCAGAAACCTACGAGCAGTACTTC.

At least ten counts were recorded for this clonotype. The chain recombines TRBV29-1 with TRBJ1-1; possible D gene TRBD1, 5 bases. Germline loops: CDR1 SQVTM, CDR2 ANQGSEA. Trimming pared 6 bases from V and 0 bases from J, leaving 11 bases between. This CDR3 is built from 13 residues. In DNA form, the CDR3 reads TGCAGCGTGGTAGGGGATTTGAACACTGAAGCTTTCTTT. This codes for CSVVGDLNTEAFF.

This clonotype has ten or more counts. This sequence joins TRBV12-3 or TRBV12-4 and TRBJ1-6; 8 bases line up with TRBD1. The CDR3 extends over 14 amino acids. V gave up 6 bases and J gave up 5 bases; unmatched junction bases: 3. CDR3 in DNA: TGTGCCAGCAGCTACAGGGGGGATAATTCACCCCTCCACTTT. Translation gives CASSYRGDNSPLHF.

This sequence joins TRBV20-1 and TRBJ2-7; weak D call: TRBD2 (6 bases). Trimming stripped 1 base from V and 1 base from J, with 14 bases between. Looked up from germline, CDR1 is DFQATT and CDR2 is SNEGSKA (reference sequence). The CDR3 consists of 15 residues. CDR3 residues: CSARGGEPPSYEQYF. CDR3 nucleotides: TGCAGTGCTAGAGGGGGGGAGCCCCCATCCTACGAGCAGTACTTC.

This sequence joins TRBV12-3 or TRBV12-4 and TRBJ2-5; 11 bases are shared with TRBD2. V was clipped by 2 bases and J by 0 bases; unmatched bases: 5. This CDR3 is 17 amino acids long. The CDR3 nucleotides read TGTGCCAGCAGTTTAACTAGCGGGAGTGGGGACCAAGAGACCCAGTACTTC. Translated, it gives CASSLTSGSGDQETQYF.

The chain combines TRBV12-3 or TRBV12-4 with TRBJ2-5, with D maybe TRBD2 (5 bases). The ends were cut back, 8 bases at V and 5 bases at J, with 24 bases in the middle. This CDR3 has 16 residues. In DNA, the CDR3 is TGTGCCAGCTCACCCGTCCTAGCAGACGCGATCGAGACCCAGTACTTC. This sequence encodes CASSPVLADAIETQYF.

This clonotype was observed many times. Because the CDR3's place on the DNA is in doubt, the DNA is left out and the CDR3 is given as listed by TCRdb. The chain has TRBV27 and TRBJ2-7; no DNA check was done on the table's D call, TRBD1. CDR1 is MNHEY and CDR2 is SMNVEV in the germline V gene (reference sequence). The CDR3 is 14 residues long, ends included. The CDR3 loop reads CASSFGPGPNEQYF.

This clonotype was detected only a few times. The chain links TRBV3-1 to TRBJ1-3, with D possibly matching TRBD1 (6 bases). There are 18 residues in the CDR3. From germline, CDR1 is LGHDT and CDR2 YNNKEL (reference sequence). The V end lost 0 bases, the J end lost 0 bases, and 15 bases lay between the germline ends. The CDR3 region has the DNA TGTGCCAGCAGCCAAGATCTCCATAGGGGGAGCTCTGGAAACACCATATATTTT. Translating gives CASSQDLHRGSSGNTIYF. Using reference TRBV3-1 and TRBJ1-3 for the parts outside the CDR3, the full variable domain is DTAVSQTPKYLVTQMGNDKSIKCEQNLGHDTMYWYKQDSKKFLKIMFSYNNKELIINETVPNRFSPKSPDKAHLNLHINSLELGDSAVYFCASSQDLHRGSSGNTIYFGEGSWLTVV.

This clonotype was seen repeatedly, ten times or more. The V gene is TRBV7-9, the J gene TRBJ2-5; D not resolved. From germline, CDR1 is SEHNR and CDR2 FQNEAQ (reference sequence). This CDR3 is built from 16 residues. Trimming left V 3 bases short and J 1 base short, with 15 bases between. The CDR3 is CASSFPRTTIQETQYF. Written as DNA, the CDR3 is TGTGCCAGCAGCTTCCCTCGCACCACCATCCAAGAGACCCAGTACTTC.

This clonotype has ten or more counts. The chain combines TRBV30 with TRBJ2-1; D uncertain. V was cut by 5 bases and J by 4 bases, with 3 bases left in between. This CDR3 has 10 residues. Per germline, CDR1 GTSNPN and CDR2 SVGIG (reference sequence). The CDR3 sequence is CAWAYNEQFF. The CDR3 DNA reads TGTGCCTGGGCATACAATGAGCAGTTCTTC.

The chain joins TRBV7-6 to TRBJ2-3; no firm D call. V was trimmed by 1 base and J by 6 bases, leaving 11 bases between them. The CDR3 loop spans 14 amino acids. Germline assignment: CDR1 SGHVS and CDR2 FNYEAQ. CDR3 protein: CASSLVAVTDTQYF. Here the CDR3 DNA reads TGTGCCAGCAGCTTAGTTGCTGTCACGGATACGCAGTATTTT.

Remarks on this clonotype: This may come from a read error, since a much larger clone is one base off. The chain employs TRBV11-2 and TRBJ2-1; TRBD2 agrees at 9 bases. This CDR3 region has 17 residues. CDR1 is SGHAT and CDR2 is FQNNGV in the germline V gene. The CDR3: CVSSSPASGRPYNEQFF. The CDR3 region has the DNA TGTGTCAGCAGCTCCCCTGCGAGCGGGAGGCCCTACAATGAGCAGTTCTTC.